The entry that follows covers one T cell receptor (beta chain) sequence. Its antigen is still unknown. This record comes from a study of shared clonotypes between healthy human individuals. Study details: Researchers drew samples from a couple of women and a few men aged 18 to 49.

Clones were read by immunoSEQ multiplex PCR, and TCRdb kept only the in-frame ones, dropping some. The sample contains about 980,000 clones, about three quarters of which appear only once. Findings and limits, study-wide: Few donors restricted represented genetic and exposure-history diversity. Rarefaction indicated that sorted-subset sequencing remained incomplete although depth was large. The authors expected sequencing depth to affect clonotype sharing among donors.

The CDR3 extends over 15 amino acids. Germline V gives CDR1 MGHRA, CDR2 YSYEKL. J lost 8 bases, V lost 2 bases, and 7 bases had no gene match. This clonotype was sampled from a man aged 18 to 30 in good health. The chain employs TRBV4-1 and TRBJ1-4; 8 bases fit TRBD1. Input material: memory CD4+ T cells sorted from blood. The subset here: CD45RA-negative fraction. CDR3 in DNA: TGCGCCAGCAGCCAACATTTCGGACAGGGCGAAAAACTGTTTTTT. The encoded protein is CASSQHFGQGEKLFF.